The 16 T cell receptor beta chains in this list originate from one sample, sequenced in a study of sequential checkpoint blockade in melanoma. Assay used: immunoSEQ multiplex PCR; TCRdb lists only in-frame clones, some missing. The repertoire holds more than 10,000 clones, with less than 30% as singletons. Regarding treatment: randomized to nivolumab then ipilimumab (arm A) or the reverse (arm B). Sequenced here: tumor tissue (inferred from file names), sampled from a patient given nivolumab and ipilimumab in sequence. These receptors were taken from a human donor with melanoma.

With regard to this clone: No DNA is shown, since the ends of the CDR3 on it are uncertain; the CDR3 is the one TCRdb lists. The chain combines TRBV6-8 with TRBJ1-1. Germline loops: CDR1 MNHGY, CDR2 SAAAGT. The CDR3 has 15 residues if both end residues are counted. The CDR3: CASSSSTVGSTEAFF.

The chain uses TRBV5-3 and TRBJ1-6; tentative D call: TRBD1 (5 bases). TRBV5-3 is sorted into the ORF group, with uncertain function. The CDR3 has 15 amino acids. Trimming stripped 0 bases from V and 6 bases from J, with 10 bases between. The CDR3 region is CARSLVDRPNSPLHF. DNA for the CDR3: TGTGCCAGAAGCTTGGTCGACAGACCTAATTCACCCCTCCACTTT.

This clone was counted ten times or more. CDR3 residues: CASKPLTSGGYEQYF. The DNA for the CDR3 is TGTGCCAGCAAGCCCCTAACTAGCGGGGGCTACGAGCAGTACTTC. The J gene is TRBJ2-7, the V gene TRBV6-8; 11 bases agree with TRBD2. V lost 7 bases and J lost 3; bases outside the gene matches: 8. This CDR3 has 15 residues. Germline V lookup: CDR1 MNHGY, CDR2 SAAAGT.

This clone showed up many times. The J gene is TRBJ2-7, the V gene TRBV11-3, with a tentative D call TRBD2 (6 bases). Trimming left V 5 bases short and J 2 bases short, with 16 bases between. The CDR3 is made up of 15 amino acids. CDR1 is SGHNT and CDR2 is YENEEA in the germline V gene. CDR3 in amino acids: CASSTAGTGPYEQYF. DNA of the CDR3: TGTGCCAGCAGCACCGCGGGGACGGGGCCCTACGAGCAGTACTTC.

This clone was seen more than once but under ten times. The CDR3 loop reads CASSPGGGSNQPQHF. CDR3 in DNA: TGTGCCAGCAGTCCCGGAGGGGGTAGCAATCAGCCCCAGCATTTT. The rearrangement uses TRBV6-8 and TRBJ1-5, with D perhaps matching TRBD1 (6 bases). The CDR3 runs to 15 residues. Germline CDR1 and CDR2: MNHGY and SAAAGT. Trimming took 5 bases from V and 0 from J, leaving 11 bases between them.

This rearrangement joins TRBV7-5 to TRBJ2-1; the table names TRBD2, a call not compared with the DNA. TRBV7-5 is noted as a pseudogene. The CDR3 loop spans 16 amino acids. CDR3 residues: CASSSPGRGSYNEQFF. The CDR3 DNA is TGTGCCAGCAGCTCCCCTGGGCGGGGGTCCTACAATGAGCAGTTCTTC.

This chain links TRBV11-3 with TRBJ1-3; maybe TRBD1 (5 bases). Trimming pared 0 bases from V and 0 bases from J, leaving 12 bases between. CDR1 is SGHNT and CDR2 is YENEEA in the germline V gene. The CDR3 spans 17 residues. The CDR3 region is CASSLDRGRISGNTIYF. The CDR3 nucleotides read TGTGCCAGCAGCTTAGATCGGGGACGGATCTCTGGAAACACCATATATTTT. Looking up the rest from reference TRBV11-3 and TRBJ1-3 gives the full variable domain: EAGVVQSPRYKIIEKKQPVAFWCNPISGHNTLYWYLQNLGQGPELLIRYENEEAVDDSQLPKDRFSAERLKGVDSTLKIQPAELGDSAVYLCASSLDRGRISGNTIYFGEGSWLTVV.

V and J are TRBV15 and TRBJ1-5; D uncertain. Per the germline V gene, CDR1 is LNHNV and CDR2 is YYDKDF (reference sequence). The CDR3 spans 15 residues. V was trimmed by 0 bases and J by 5 bases, leaving 11 bases between them. The CDR3 bases are TGTGCCACCAGCAGAGATATGTCAGCGCATCAGCCCCAGCATTTT. Translation gives CATSRDMSAHQPQHF.

V gene TRBV4-1 combines with J gene TRBJ1-6, with a possible D match to TRBD1 (6 bases). Per germline, CDR1 MGHRA and CDR2 YSYEKL. The CDR3 has 16 residues. The V gene lost 4 bases and the J gene lost 5 bases, with 15 bases spanning the gap. As DNA, the CDR3 is TGCGCCAGCAGCCCAGCGGGGGGCGTCGATAATTCACCCCTCCACTTT. Its protein product is CASSPAGGVDNSPLHF.

The CDR3 DNA reads TGTGCCAGCAGTGAGACAGGGGCGAGGGACGAGCAGTACTTC. It translates to CASSETGARDEQYF. The chain links TRBV6-8 to TRBJ2-7, with TRBD1 matching 8 bases. The V gene's germline CDR1 is MNHGY and CDR2 SAAAGT. The V segment lost 5 bases and the J segment 5 bases; nucleotides outside the gene matches: 8. This CDR3 region has 14 residues.

This clone was recorded a few times. CDR3 DNA sequence: TGTGCCAGCTCACGTATGACAGGGGAAGATACGCAGTATTTT. Amino acid sequence: CASSRMTGEDTQYF. V gene TRBV18 combines with J gene TRBJ2-3, with 8 bases fitting TRBD1. The CDR3 spans 14 residues. The V segment lost 4 bases and the J segment 5 bases; nucleotides outside the gene matches: 5. Germline CDR1 KGHSH, CDR2 LQKENI.

This clone was found many times. The CDR3 DNA is TGTGCCATCAGCCGAGTCCCGGGGGCGGGGAATGAGCAGTTCTTC. This codes for CAISRVPGAGNEQFF. The rearrangement links TRBV6-8 to TRBJ2-1; perhaps D is TRBD1 or TRBD2 (6 bases each). The germline gives CDR1 MNHGY, CDR2 SAAAGT. This CDR3 spans 15 amino acids. Trimming stripped 10 bases from V and 7 bases from J, with 23 bases between.

This clone was found a few times. The chain carries TRBV11-3 and TRBJ2-2; the match to TRBD2 covers 12 bases. J gave up 7 bases and V 5 bases, and 11 bases lay outside the gene matches. Germline CDR1 is SGHNT and CDR2 is YENEEA. The CDR3 loop spans 17 amino acids. CDR3 sequence reads: CASSRAALAGGGGELFF. The CDR3 DNA sequence: TGTGCCAGCAGCCGCGCTGCACTAGCGGGGGGAGGCGGGGAGCTGTTTTTT.

Only a few counts were recorded for this clone. The chain has TRBV7-7 and TRBJ1-1; a possible D gene is TRBD1 (5 bases). Deletions cut 5 bases from V and 1 base from J, with 11 bases between. Germline CDR1 is SSHAT and CDR2 is FNYEAQ (reference sequence). The CDR3 runs to 14 residues. CDR3 nucleotides: TGTGCCAGCAGCCCGGGGACTGCGAACACTGAAGCTTTCTTT. This translates into CASSPGTANTEAFF.

This clone was picked up many times. The chain recombines TRBV11-3 with TRBJ1-6, with D perhaps matching TRBD1 (5 bases). V was shortened by 5 bases and J by 5 bases, with 10 bases between the two germline ends. The CDR3 runs 14 residues. Germline V gives CDR1 SGHNT, CDR2 YENEEA. CDR3 loop: CASSQRQNNSPLHF. The CDR3 DNA follows: TGTGCCAGCAGCCAAAGACAGAATAATTCACCCCTCCACTTT. Looking up the rest from reference TRBV11-3 and TRBJ1-6 gives the full variable domain: EAGVVQSPRYKIIEKKQPVAFWCNPISGHNTLYWYLQNLGQGPELLIRYENEEAVDDSQLPKDRFSAERLKGVDSTLKIQPAELGDSAVYLCASSQRQNNSPLHFGNGTRLTVT.

This chain joins TRBV11-3 and TRBJ2-3, with 11 nucleotides matching TRBD2. The CDR3 spans 14 residues. Germline CDR1 SGHNT, CDR2 YENEEA. Trimming took 1 base from V and 8 from J; bases not matched to a gene: 2. As DNA, the CDR3 is TGTGCCAGCAGCTTAGGTAGCGGGGGGGCTACGCAGTATTTT. Its translation: CASSLGSGGATQYF.